The entry below gives a single T cell receptor beta chain sequence along with its context. The target antigen is unknown. Every donor was a healthy person donating bone marrow. This sample was taken from a study of cytomegalovirus exposure and HLA in healthy donors. Study summary: The Caucasian-associated ancestry cluster held 80% to 90% of a few hundred genotyped donors.

Findings and limits, study-wide: Earlier results showed most TCR beta V segments being productive about 90% or about 30% of the time. V segments that were indistinguishable, TRBV6-2 and TRBV6-3 among them, were omitted from analysis.

Trimming pared 5 bases from V and 4 bases from J, leaving 11 bases between. This CDR3 spans 13 amino acids. Germline assignment: CDR1 SGHTA and CDR2 FQGNSA. PCR amplification relied on 60 Vbeta primers (plus 13 Jbeta primers). Assay used: immunoSEQ multiplex PCR; TCRdb lists only in-frame clones, some missing. There are some 170,000 clones in the sample; 75% occur only once, and roughly 3% lies in the top ten. Sequencing was performed on PBMCs. The clonotype originates from a male donor in good health and CMV-seronegative. The V call is TRBV7-2, the J call TRBJ1-2; no clear D gene. The CDR3 DNA is TGTGCCAGCAGCCCACCTAGAGCCTATGGCTACACCTTC. Translating gives CASSPPRAYGYTF.